The 10 T cell receptor beta chains reported below all come from one sample, sequenced in a study of blood T cell repertoires in COVID-19. Data came from immunoSEQ multiplex PCR; TCRdb stores just in-frame clones and leaves some out. The sample records 250,000 to 300,000 clones, about 87% being singletons. Sequenced material: peripheral blood. These receptors were taken from a woman aged 40 to 50 with acute or convalescent COVID-19.

The CDR3 here is CASSLDGGRYNEQFF. For the CDR3, the DNA is TGCGCCAGCAGCTTGGACGGGGGTAGGTACAATGAGCAGTTCTTC. This sequence joins TRBV5-1 and TRBJ2-1; the D gene is possibly TRBD2 (6 bases). With 0 bases removed from V and 4 bases from J, the gap between germline ends came to 11 bases. Germline V gives CDR1 SGHRS, CDR2 YFSETQ. The CDR3 consists of 15 residues.

The CDR3 DNA reads TGTGCCAGCAGCGCCCTCGAACAGGGGAACACTGAAGCTTTCTTT. It translates to CASSALEQGNTEAFF. This sequence joins TRBV9 and TRBJ1-1; D may be TRBD1 (6 bases). This CDR3 comprises 15 residues. V was trimmed by 3 bases and J by 1 base, leaving 13 bases between them. Germline CDR1 and CDR2: SGDLS and YYNGEE.

This chain joins TRBV19 and TRBJ2-7; 9 bases agree with TRBD1. Trimming removed 5 bases from V and 3 bases from J; junction bases left unmatched: 5. Per the germline V gene, CDR1 is LNHDA and CDR2 is SQIVND (reference sequence). CDR3 length: 14 residues. Here the CDR3 reads CASSPTGGGYEQYV. CDR3 sequence (DNA): TGTGCCAGTAGTCCCACAGGGGGCGGCTACGAGCAGTACGTC.

The chain links TRBV6-1 to TRBJ1-1, with 8 bases matching TRBD1. This CDR3 region has 15 residues. V gave up 3 bases and J gave up 5 bases; unmatched junction bases: 8. Germline V gives CDR1 MNHNS, CDR2 SASEGT. CDR3 nucleotides: TGTGCCAGCAGTGATGGGACAGGCGGGGAGACTGAAGCTTTCTTT. Translating gives CASSDGTGGETEAFF.

This clone was observed once. CDR3 residues: CASSPGQGAIYGYTF. For the CDR3, the DNA is TGTGCCAGCAGTCCCGGACAGGGGGCCATCTATGGCTACACCTTC. The genes are TRBV28 and TRBJ1-2; TRBD1 matches 11 bases. V lost 5 bases, J lost 4 bases, and 6 bases stayed unmatched. Germline CDR1 is MDHEN and CDR2 is SYDVKM. This CDR3 spans 15 amino acids.

The rearrangement uses TRBV10-3 and TRBJ1-1, with D maybe TRBD1 (6 bases). V was trimmed by 6 bases and J by 4 bases, leaving 9 bases between them. Germline assignment: CDR1 ENHRY and CDR2 SYGVKD. The CDR3 sequence is 12 residues long. The CDR3 DNA reads as TGTGCCATCAGAACAGGGAGCACTGAAGCTTTCTTT. Its protein product is CAIRTGSTEAFF.

The table lists this clone with a count of one. This chain joins TRBV4-1 and TRBJ1-1, with 12 bases fitting TRBD1. CDR3 length: 15 amino acids. The V gene's germline CDR1 is MGHRA and CDR2 YSYEKL. The V segment lost 3 bases and the J segment 3 bases; nucleotides outside the gene matches: 2. This CDR3 is CASSQGQGADTEAFF. The CDR3 DNA sequence: TGCGCCAGCAGCCAGGGACAGGGGGCAGACACTGAAGCTTTCTTT.

This clone was recorded only once. Other DNA sequences within the sample encode an identical CDR3. V gene TRBV19 combines with J gene TRBJ1-6, with a tentative D call TRBD1 (6 bases). The CDR3 is 14 amino acids. V was pared by 2 bases and J by 10 bases, with 12 bases between. Germline V gene data show CDR1 as LNHDA and CDR2 as SQIVND (reference sequence). The CDR3 region has the DNA TGTGCCAGTAGTATAACAGGGAGGGGATCACCCCTCCACTTT. It translates to CASSITGRGSPLHF.

The CDR3, as DNA: TGTGCCAGCAGTGAAGTGGACAGTCTCTATGGCTACACCTTC. This sequence encodes CASSEVDSLYGYTF. V is TRBV2 and J is TRBJ1-2, with D possibly matching TRBD1 (6 bases). The germline V gene has CDR1 SNHLY and CDR2 FYNNEI. Trimming removed 1 base at V and 4 bases at J, with 10 bases between. The CDR3 sequence is 14 residues long.

The J gene is TRBJ1-2, the V gene TRBV5-1; D is unresolved. Trimming removed 5 bases from V and 2 bases from J, with 10 bases in between. The CDR3 totals 13 residues. Germline V gene data show CDR1 as SGHRS and CDR2 as YFSETQ. The CDR3 sequence is CASRDSENYGYTF. The CDR3 nucleotides are TGCGCCAGCAGGGACTCTGAAAACTATGGCTACACCTTC.